A single sample is the source of the 17 T cell receptor beta chains below, sequenced in a study of STAT5B mutations in CD4+ large granular lymphocyte leukemia. The method was immunoSEQ multiplex PCR; TCRdb's version includes in-frame clones alone and lacks a portion of them. Altogether about 32,000 clones are present, about 71% being singletons, with the ten largest covering about 0.45%. Sequencing input: CD4+ T cells from blood buffy coats. Source of these receptors: a human donor in good health.

The V call is TRBV6-5, the J call TRBJ1-1; D gene ambiguous. Trimming left V 0 bases short and J 4 bases short, with 9 bases between. Germline assignment: CDR1 MNHEY and CDR2 SVGAGI. The CDR3 has 14 residues. The CDR3 protein is CASSYSGPSTEAFF. The DNA of the CDR3 is TGTGCCAGCAGTTACTCAGGCCCCAGCACTGAAGCTTTCTTT.

This clone was counted between two and nine times. The CDR3 here is CASSPQQNGHEKLFF. CDR3 DNA: TGTGCCAGCTCACCACAACAGAATGGTCATGAAAAACTGTTTTTT. The J gene is TRBJ1-4, the V gene TRBV18; D uncertain. V was pared by 1 base and J by 6 bases, with 12 bases between. CDR1 and CDR2 (germline): KGHSH, LQKENI. The CDR3 contains 15 residues.

The chain couples TRBV6-5 to TRBJ2-3; D might be TRBD1 (5 bases). V dropped 0 bases and J dropped 4 bases, with 11 bases sitting between them. CDR3 length: 15 amino acids. From germline, CDR1 is MNHEY and CDR2 SVGAGI. DNA of the CDR3: TGTGCCAGCAGTTACTCAGGGGTCGGATCAGATACGCAGTATTTT. This translates into CASSYSGVGSDTQYF.

The chain links TRBV6-6 to TRBJ2-1; D remains unclear. The CDR3 is 15 amino acids. Per the germline V gene, CDR1 is MNHNY and CDR2 is SVGAGI (reference sequence). The V gene lost 5 bases and the J gene lost 1 base, with 12 bases spanning the gap. The CDR3 coding sequence is TGTGCCAGCAGTACATTAGCAGATTCCTACAATGAGCAGTTCTTC. Residues: CASSTLADSYNEQFF.

This chain joins TRBV7-8 and TRBJ2-7; 12 bases fit TRBD1. This CDR3 has 15 amino acids. Germline lookup yields CDR1 SGHVS and CDR2 FQNEAQ. The V gene end was trimmed by 5 bases and the J gene end by 3 bases; junction bases not matched to a gene: 5. The DNA for the CDR3 is TGTGCCAGCAGCCGGGACAGGGGGCGATACTACGAGCAGTACTTC. This gives the protein CASSRDRGRYYEQYF.

This chain uses TRBV5-1 with TRBJ2-7; the D gene is possibly TRBD2 (5 bases). Trimming removed 1 base at V and 4 bases at J, with 12 bases between. Germline CDR1 reads SGHRS; CDR2 reads YFSETQ. The CDR3 length is 14 residues. CDR3 nucleotide sequence: TGCGCCAGCAGCTTGCATTCGGGAAGGTACGAGCAGTACTTC. Translating gives CASSLHSGRYEQYF.

The chain links TRBV9 to TRBJ1-2, with a possible D match to TRBD1 (5 bases). The germline V and J ends were trimmed by 3 bases and 3 bases, with 9 bases remaining between them. Germline CDR1 and CDR2: SGDLS and YYNGEE. CDR3 length: 13 amino acids. The CDR3 DNA reads as TGTGCCAGCAGCGAACAGGTGGACTATGGCTACACCTTC. Its translation is CASSEQVDYGYTF.

This clone occurred a few times. The chain is built from TRBV20-1 and TRBJ1-1; D not certain. Trimming cost V 4 bases and J 11 bases, with 11 bases left between them. CDR1 is DFQATT and CDR2 is SNEGSKA in the germline V gene (reference sequence). This CDR3 has 10 residues. The CDR3 protein is CSATPARAFF. In DNA, the CDR3 is TGCAGTGCTACACCTGCCCGGGCTTTCTTT.

This chain links TRBV7-9 with TRBJ2-6; a possible D gene is TRBD1 (5 bases). The V gene's germline CDR1 is SEHNR and CDR2 FQNEAQ (reference sequence). The CDR3 consists of 17 residues. V dropped 2 bases and J dropped 4 bases, with 15 bases sitting between them. The CDR3: CASSLRGGVSGANVLTF. The DNA for the CDR3 is TGTGCCAGCAGCTTAAGGGGTGGGGTATCCGGGGCCAACGTCCTGACTTTC.

This chain's CDR3 is CASSDELAAYNEQFF. CDR3 nucleotide sequence: TGTGCCAGCAGTGATGAGCTAGCGGCATACAATGAGCAGTTCTTC. The rearrangement links TRBV6-4 to TRBJ2-1, with TRBD2 matching over 7 bases. CDR3 size: 15 residues. J gave up 4 bases and V 3 bases, and 6 bases lay outside the gene matches. Germline CDR1 MRHNA, CDR2 SNTAGT.

This clone appeared once. The rearrangement links TRBV7-8 to TRBJ1-2; D is uncertain. Trimming took off 0 bases at V and 6 bases at J, with 14 bases between the two ends. Germline V gene data show CDR1 as SGHVS and CDR2 as FQNEAQ. The CDR3 has 15 amino acids. CDR3 DNA: TGTGCCAGCAGCTTAGCTGTCGGGGTGGGAGATGGCTACACCTTC. Protein sequence: CASSLAVGVGDGYTF.

The rearrangement uses TRBV29-1 and TRBJ2-2; D gene unclear. Trimming removed 3 bases from V and 3 bases from J, with 2 bases in between. The CDR3 contains 11 residues. Germline V gives CDR1 SQVTM, CDR2 ANQGSEA. DNA for the CDR3: TGCAGCGTTGACGACACCGGGGAGCTGTTTTTT. Its protein product is CSVDDTGELFF.

The chain joins TRBV19 to TRBJ1-5; D uncertain. CDR3 length: 13 amino acids. V was trimmed by 1 base and J by 2 bases, leaving 3 bases between them. Germline-derived CDR1 and CDR2 are LNHDA and SQIVND (reference sequence). CDR3 residues: CASSIGGNQPQHF. In DNA form, the CDR3 reads TGTGCCAGTAGTATAGGGGGCAATCAGCCCCAGCATTTT.

The chain joins TRBV7-6 to TRBJ2-7; 8 nucleotides match TRBD1. Germline V gene data show CDR1 as SGHVS and CDR2 as FNYEAQ. The CDR3 length is 12 residues. V gave up 5 bases and J gave up 6 bases; unmatched junction bases: 3. The chain's CDR3 is CASSPTGVEQYF. The CDR3 DNA sequence: TGTGCCAGCAGCCCGACAGGGGTCGAGCAGTACTTC.

The rearrangement links TRBV18 to TRBJ1-1; TRBD1 might be the D (5 bases). Germline-derived CDR1 and CDR2 are KGHSH and LQKENI. The CDR3 spans 16 residues. Deletions cut 2 bases from V and 0 bases from J, with 13 bases between. Here the CDR3 reads CASSPKGHSMNTEAFF. The DNA of the CDR3 is TGTGCCAGCTCACCAAAAGGACATTCGATGAACACTGAAGCTTTCTTT.

V is TRBV19 and J is TRBJ2-2; 7 bases are shared with TRBD1. Trimming cost V 6 bases and J 4 bases; bases outside gene matches: 5. The germline CDR1 and CDR2 sequences are LNHDA and SQIVND (reference sequence). This CDR3 is 14 amino acids long. CDR3 in DNA: TGTGCCAGTAGGCGACAGGGATCCACCGGGGAGCTGTTTTTT. This translates into CASRRQGSTGELFF.

The chain couples TRBV15 to TRBJ1-5; TRBD1 aligns across 7 bases. V gave up 3 bases and J gave up 5 bases; unmatched junction bases: 16. The CDR3 runs 18 residues. The germline gives CDR1 LNHNV, CDR2 YYDKDF (reference sequence). The CDR3 bases are TGTGCCACCAGCAGGGGGGGGAGGGGGCGCGTTCAGGATCAGCCCCAGCATTTT. Encoded protein: CATSRGGRGRVQDQPQHF.